These T cell receptor beta chains were read from a single sample in a study of blood T cell repertoires in COVID-19. Here immunoSEQ multiplex PCR was the method, and the copy in TCRdb shows in-frame clones only, minus some. The sample records 200,000 or so clones, roughly 90% being singletons. The sequencing input was PBMCs or T cells enriched from blood (not recorded which). These receptors were collected from a woman in her 30s who had recovered from COVID-19. CDR3s leave out the opening cysteine and the closing phenylalanine or tryptophan.

j_call v_call cdr3_aa
TRBJ2-1 TRBV19 ASGKSGTSYYNEQF
TRBJ1-4 TRBV4-3 ASSQDLAALDEKLF
TRBJ2-7 TRBV3-1/TRBV3-2 ASSQEGGPPYEQY
TRBJ2-7 TRBV19 ASQGQGASYEQY
TRBJ2-3 TRBV15 ATSRTYGTGGISTDTQY
TRBJ2-3 TRBV28 ASSLSQDTQY
TRBJ1-5 TRBV10-3 AISKGQGGDQPQH
TRBJ2-5 TRBV7-9 ASSLLASQETQY
TRBJ2-5 TRBV9 ASSPSGTGMYQETQY
TRBJ1-2 TRBV2 ASSFDRVYGYT
TRBJ2-7 TRBV4-3 ASSQDPGYYEQY
TRBJ2-1 TRBV19 ASSTDSLDEQF
TRBJ1-5 TRBV24-1 ATSGFDSIDNQPQH
TRBJ1-1 TRBV11-2 ASSLGTLRQVQNTEAF
TRBJ2-1 TRBV29-1 SVGSGGTGLRNEQF
TRBJ2-7 TRBV6-2/TRBV6-3 ASSSPWTGFYEQY
TRBJ1-2 TRBV2 ASSRQEHYGYT
TRBJ2-1 TRBV5-5 ASSLAGDPIYNEQF
TRBJ1-6 TRBV4-2 ASSQDRVSGSPLH
TRBJ1-3 TRBV7-2 ASTSGGFSGNTIY
TRBJ2-7 TRBV19 ASSIGAAEVYEQY
TRBJ1-2 TRBV7-9 ASSPSGGEGMGYT
TRBJ1-5 TRBV9 ASSPGDRYNQPQH
TRBJ1-3 TRBV2 ASSRREGTIY
TRBJ2-7 TRBV5-1 ASSLGQGAYEQY
TRBJ1-3 TRBV25-1 ASTPSISGNTIY
TRBJ1-3 TRBV4-2 ASSPARNTIY
TRBJ2-5 TRBV7-2 ASNHGAGGQETQY
TRBJ1-5 TRBV2 ASSVEGSQPQH